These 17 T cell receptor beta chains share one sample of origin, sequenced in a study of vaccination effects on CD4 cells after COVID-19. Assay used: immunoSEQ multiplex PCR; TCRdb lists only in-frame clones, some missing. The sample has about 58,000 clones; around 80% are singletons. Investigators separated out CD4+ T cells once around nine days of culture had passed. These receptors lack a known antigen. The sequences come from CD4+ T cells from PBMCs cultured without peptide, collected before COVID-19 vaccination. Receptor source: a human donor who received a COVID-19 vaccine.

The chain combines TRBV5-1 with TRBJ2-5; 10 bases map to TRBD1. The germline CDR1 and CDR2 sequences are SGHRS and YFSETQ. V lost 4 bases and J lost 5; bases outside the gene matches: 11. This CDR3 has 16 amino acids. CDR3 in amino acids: CASSQRVGQGDETQYF. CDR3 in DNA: TGCGCCAGCAGCCAACGAGTCGGACAGGGGGACGAGACCCAGTACTTC.

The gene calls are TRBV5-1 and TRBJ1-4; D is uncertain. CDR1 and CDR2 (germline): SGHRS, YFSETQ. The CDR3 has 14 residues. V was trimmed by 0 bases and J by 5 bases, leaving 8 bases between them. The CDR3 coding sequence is TGCGCCAGCAGCTTGGACAGCAAGAATGAAAAACTGTTTTTT. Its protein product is CASSLDSKNEKLFF.

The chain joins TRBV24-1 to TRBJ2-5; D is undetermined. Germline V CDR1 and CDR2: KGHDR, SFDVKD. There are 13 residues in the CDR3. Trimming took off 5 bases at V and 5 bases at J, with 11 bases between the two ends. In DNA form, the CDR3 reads TGTGCCACCAGTGGCGATTCCGGGGAGACCCAGTACTTC. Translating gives CATSGDSGETQYF.

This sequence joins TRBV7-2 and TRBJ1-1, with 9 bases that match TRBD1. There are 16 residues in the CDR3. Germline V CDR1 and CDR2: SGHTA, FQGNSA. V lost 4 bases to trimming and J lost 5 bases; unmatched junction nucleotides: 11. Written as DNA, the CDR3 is TGTGCCAGCAGCTCCTTTAGGCTAGACAGGGGGACTGAAGCTTTCTTT. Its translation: CASSSFRLDRGTEAFF.

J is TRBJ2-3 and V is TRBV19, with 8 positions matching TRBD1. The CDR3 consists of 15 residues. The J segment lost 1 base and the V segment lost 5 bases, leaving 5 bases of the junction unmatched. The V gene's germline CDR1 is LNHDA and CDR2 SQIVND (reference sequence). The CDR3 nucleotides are TGTGCCAGTAGTCCAGGGGGCGCCGGCACAGATACGCAGTATTTT. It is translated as CASSPGGAGTDTQYF.

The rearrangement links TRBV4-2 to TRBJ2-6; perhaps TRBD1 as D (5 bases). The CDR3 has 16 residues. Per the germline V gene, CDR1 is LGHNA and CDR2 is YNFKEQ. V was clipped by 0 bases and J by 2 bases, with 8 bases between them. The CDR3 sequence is CASSQDQGAGANVLTF. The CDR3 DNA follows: TGTGCCAGCAGCCAAGATCAAGGGGCTGGGGCCAACGTCCTGACTTTC.

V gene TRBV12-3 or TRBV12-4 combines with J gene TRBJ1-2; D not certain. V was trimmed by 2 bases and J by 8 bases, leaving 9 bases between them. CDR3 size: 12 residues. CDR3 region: CASSLSMGGYTF. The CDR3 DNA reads TGTGCCAGCAGTTTATCCATGGGGGGCTACACCTTC.

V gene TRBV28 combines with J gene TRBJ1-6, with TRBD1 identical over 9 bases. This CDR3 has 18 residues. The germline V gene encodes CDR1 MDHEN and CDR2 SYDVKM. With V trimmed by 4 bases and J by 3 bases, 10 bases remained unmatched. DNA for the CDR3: TGTGCCAGCAGTTCCGGGACAGGGAGTTTTAGCTATAATTCACCCCTCCACTTT. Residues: CASSSGTGSFSYNSPLHF.

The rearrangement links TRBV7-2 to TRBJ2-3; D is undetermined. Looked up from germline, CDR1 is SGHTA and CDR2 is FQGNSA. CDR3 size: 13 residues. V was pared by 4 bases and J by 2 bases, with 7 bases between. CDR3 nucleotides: TGTGCCAGCAGCTACAGCATCACAGATACGCAGTATTTT. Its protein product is CASSYSITDTQYF.

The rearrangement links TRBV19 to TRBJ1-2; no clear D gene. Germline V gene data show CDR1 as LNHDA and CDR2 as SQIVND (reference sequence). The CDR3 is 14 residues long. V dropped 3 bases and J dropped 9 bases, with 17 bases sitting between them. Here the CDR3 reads CASSMSAGFYSYTF. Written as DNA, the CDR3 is TGTGCCAGTAGTATGTCGGCAGGCTTCTACAGCTACACCTTC.

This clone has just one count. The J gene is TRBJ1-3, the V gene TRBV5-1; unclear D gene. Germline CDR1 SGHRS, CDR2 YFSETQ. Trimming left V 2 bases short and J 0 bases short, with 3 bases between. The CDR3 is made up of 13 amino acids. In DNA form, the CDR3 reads TGCGCCAGCAGCTTTAGCTCTGGAAACACCATATATTTT. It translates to CASSFSSGNTIYF.

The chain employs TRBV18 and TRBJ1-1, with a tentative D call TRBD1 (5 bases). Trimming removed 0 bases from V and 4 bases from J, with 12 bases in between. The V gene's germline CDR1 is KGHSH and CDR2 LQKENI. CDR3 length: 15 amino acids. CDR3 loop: CASSPPSGRGTEAFF. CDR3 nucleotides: TGTGCCAGCTCACCACCGTCGGGGAGGGGCACTGAAGCTTTCTTT. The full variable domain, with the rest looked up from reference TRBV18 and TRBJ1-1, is NAGVMQNPRHLVRRRGQEARLRCSPMKGHSHVYWYRQLPEEGLKFMVYLQKENIIDESGMPKERFSAEFPKEGPSILRIQQVVRGDSAAYFCASSPPSGRGTEAFFGQGTRLTVV.

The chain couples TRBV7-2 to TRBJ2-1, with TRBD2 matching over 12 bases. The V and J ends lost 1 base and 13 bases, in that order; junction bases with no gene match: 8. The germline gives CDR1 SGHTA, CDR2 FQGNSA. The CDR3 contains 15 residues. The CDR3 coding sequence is TGTGCCAGCAGCTTAGAGCCCCTAGCGGGGGGGGACCAGTTCTTC. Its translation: CASSLEPLAGGDQFF.

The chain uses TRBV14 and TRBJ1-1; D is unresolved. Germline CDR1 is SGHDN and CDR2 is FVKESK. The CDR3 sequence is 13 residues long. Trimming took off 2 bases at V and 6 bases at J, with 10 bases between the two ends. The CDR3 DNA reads TGTGCCAGCAGCCAATGGTCTCAATCTGAAGCTTTCTTT. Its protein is CASSQWSQSEAFF. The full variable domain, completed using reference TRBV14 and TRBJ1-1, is EAGVTQFPSHSVIEKGQTVTLRCDPISGHDNLYWYRRVMGKEIKFLLHFVKESKQDESGMPNNRFLAERTGGTYSTLKVQPAELEDSGVYFCASSQWSQSEAFFGQGTRLTVV.

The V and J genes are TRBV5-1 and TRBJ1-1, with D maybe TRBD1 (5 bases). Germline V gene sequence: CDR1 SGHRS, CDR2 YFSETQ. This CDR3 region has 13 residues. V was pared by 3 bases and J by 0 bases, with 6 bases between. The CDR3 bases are TGCGCCAGCAGCTCGACAGTGAACACTGAAGCTTTCTTT. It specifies CASSSTVNTEAFF. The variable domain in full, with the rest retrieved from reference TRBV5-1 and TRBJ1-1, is KAGVTQTPRYLIKTRGQQVTLSCSPISGHRSVSWYQQTPGQGLQFLFEYFSETQRNKGNFPGRFSGRQFSNSRSEMNVSTLELGDSALYLCASSSTVNTEAFFGQGTRLTVV.

CDR3 residues: CATSDPSSSGNTIYF. Here the CDR3 DNA reads TGTGCCACCAGTGACCCTTCTAGCTCTGGAAACACCATATATTTT. The chain carries TRBV24-1 and TRBJ1-3, with unresolved D. CDR3 length: 15 amino acids. The ends were cut back, 4 bases at V and 0 bases at J, with 9 bases in the middle. Germline CDR1 is KGHDR and CDR2 is SFDVKD.

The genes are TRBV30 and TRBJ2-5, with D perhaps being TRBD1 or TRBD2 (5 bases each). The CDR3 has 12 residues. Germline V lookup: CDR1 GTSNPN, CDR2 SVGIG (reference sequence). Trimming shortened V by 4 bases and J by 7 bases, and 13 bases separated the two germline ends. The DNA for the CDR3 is TGTGCCTGGAAGGATTTGGGGGTGACCCAGTACTTC. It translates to CAWKDLGVTQYF.